Detailed here is one T cell receptor beta chain. Each sorted subset replicate got 200 ng genomic DNA, 25,000 to 30,000 genomes. TCRdb keeps only in-frame clones here, not all; method: immunoSEQ multiplex PCR. The table has approximately 1,000,000 clones, approximately 80% seen once. The sample belongs to a study of shared clonotypes between healthy human individuals. Looked up from germline, CDR1 is MNHGY and CDR2 is SVAAGI. This CDR3 has 13 residues. Deletions cut 2 bases from V and 8 bases from J, with 10 bases between. This chain joins TRBV6-9 and TRBJ2-1; D might be TRBD2 (5 bases). The receptor was isolated from a young man in good health. Some clones in this sample may be carry-over from other donors' samples. Sequenced material: memory CD4+ T cells from PBMCs. As to subset: CD45RA-negative fraction. The CDR3 spells CASSYRDSHEQFF. The CDR3 bases are TGTGCCAGCAGTTATCGGGATTCCCATGAGCAGTTCTTC.